This TCR beta chain was sequenced for a study of T cell responses to AZD1222 COVID-19 vaccine. Germline assignment: CDR1 MNHEY and CDR2 SVGEGT. The CDR3 is 13 amino acids. Trimming pared 0 bases from V and 6 bases from J, leaving 9 bases between. Study-wide results and caveats: Spike-specific TCR breadth rose after two AZD1222 doses, and depth rose as well.

As for this clone: What it binds is not known.

TCRdb keeps only in-frame clones here, not all; method: immunoSEQ multiplex PCR. The profile shows 110,000 to 150,000 clones, 88% of them singletons. This receptor was obtained from an adult who received the AZD1222 COVID-19 vaccine. Sequenced here: peripheral blood, sampled 28 days after the second AZD1222 dose. This chain links TRBV6-2 or TRBV6-3 with TRBJ2-7; D is ambiguous. The CDR3 loop is CASSYSNPPEQYF. In DNA form, the CDR3 reads TGTGCCAGCAGTTACTCGAACCCACCCGAGCAGTACTTC.